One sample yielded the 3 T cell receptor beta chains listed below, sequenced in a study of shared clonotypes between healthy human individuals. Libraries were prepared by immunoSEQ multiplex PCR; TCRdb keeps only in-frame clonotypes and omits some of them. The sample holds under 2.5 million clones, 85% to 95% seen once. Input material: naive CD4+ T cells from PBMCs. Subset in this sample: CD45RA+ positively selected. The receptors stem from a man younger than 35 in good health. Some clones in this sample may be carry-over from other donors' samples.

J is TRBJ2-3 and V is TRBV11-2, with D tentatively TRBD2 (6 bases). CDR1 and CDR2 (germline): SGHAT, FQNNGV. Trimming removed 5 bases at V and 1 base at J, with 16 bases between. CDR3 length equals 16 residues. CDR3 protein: CASSLPRGLRTDTQYF. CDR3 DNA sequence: TGTGCCAGCAGCCTACCGCGGGGACTTCGCACAGATACGCAGTATTTT.

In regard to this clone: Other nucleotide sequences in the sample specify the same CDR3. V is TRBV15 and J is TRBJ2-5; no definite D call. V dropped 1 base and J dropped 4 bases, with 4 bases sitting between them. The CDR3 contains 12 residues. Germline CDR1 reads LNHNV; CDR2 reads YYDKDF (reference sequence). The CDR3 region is CATSRVRETQYF. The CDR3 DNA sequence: TGTGCCACCAGCAGAGTCCGAGAGACCCAGTACTTC.

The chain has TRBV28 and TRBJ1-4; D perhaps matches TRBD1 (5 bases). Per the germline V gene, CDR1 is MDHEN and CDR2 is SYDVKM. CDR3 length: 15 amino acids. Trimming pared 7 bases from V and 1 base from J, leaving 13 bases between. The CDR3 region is CASKLRQLTNEKLFF. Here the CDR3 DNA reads TGTGCCAGCAAACTCAGACAGTTAACTAATGAAAAACTGTTTTTT. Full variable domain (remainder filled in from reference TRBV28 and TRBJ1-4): DVKVTQSSRYLVKRTGEKVFLECVQDMDHENMFWYRQDPGLGLRLIYFSYDVKMKEKGDIPEGYSVSREKKERFSLILESASTNQTSMYLCASKLRQLTNEKLFFGSGTQLSVL.